What follows are 18 T cell receptor beta chains derived from one specimen sequenced in a study of cytomegalovirus exposure and HLA in healthy donors. The study ran its PCR with 60 Vbeta and 13 Jbeta primers. Libraries were prepared by immunoSEQ multiplex PCR; TCRdb keeps only in-frame clonotypes and omits some of them. The table gives about 43,000 clones; the top ten clones make up under 2% of it. Sequencing was done on a sample of PBMCs. The receptors were sampled from a woman in her 30s in good health and CMV-seronegative.

The CDR3, as DNA: TGTGCCAGCAGCTCCCTTGGCTCCGGCACAGATACGCAGTATTTT. This codes for CASSSLGSGTDTQYF. The rearrangement links TRBV7-9 to TRBJ2-3, with no clear D. Trimming left V 4 bases short and J 1 base short, with 12 bases between. Germline CDR1 SEHNR, CDR2 FQNEAQ (reference sequence). The CDR3 consists of 15 residues. Full variable domain (missing parts from reference TRBV7-9 and TRBJ2-3): DTGVSQNPRHKITKRGQNVTFRCDPISEHNRLYWYRQTLGQGPEFLTYFQNEAQLEKSRLLSDRFSAERPKGSFSTLEIQRTEQGDSAMYLCASSSLGSGTDTQYFGPGTRLTVL.

The chain uses TRBV9 and TRBJ2-7; TRBD2 is a possible D gene (6 bases). There are 15 residues in the CDR3. V dropped 4 bases and J dropped 0 bases, with 14 bases sitting between them. CDR1 is SGDLS and CDR2 is YYNGEE in the germline V gene. The chain's CDR3 is CASSPGDWSSYEQYF. The CDR3 nucleotides are TGTGCCAGCAGCCCTGGGGACTGGAGCTCCTACGAGCAGTACTTC.

CDR3 loop: CASSGGLAARNEQFF. For the CDR3, the DNA is TGTGCCAGCAGCGGGGGACTAGCGGCGAGGAATGAGCAGTTCTTC. This rearrangement joins TRBV9 to TRBJ2-1; TRBD2 matches 11 bases. Trimming removed 3 bases from V and 7 bases from J; junction bases left unmatched: 6. Germline V gives CDR1 SGDLS, CDR2 YYNGEE. CDR3 length: 15 residues.

The gene calls are TRBV18 and TRBJ2-3; no reliable D call. Germline CDR1 and CDR2: KGHSH and LQKENI. The CDR3 extends over 13 amino acids. Trimming stripped 3 bases from V and 3 bases from J, with 7 bases between. CDR3 region: CASSPPSTDTQYF. The DNA of the CDR3 is TGTGCCAGCTCACCCCCGTCGACAGATACGCAGTATTTT.

J is TRBJ2-7 and V is TRBV27, with D possibly TRBD2 on 6 matching bases. Germline CDR1 is MNHEY and CDR2 is SMNVEV (reference sequence). With 1 base removed from V and 0 bases from J, the gap between germline ends came to 13 bases. The CDR3 is 16 amino acids. CDR3 nucleotides: TGTGCCAGCAGTTTATTTCTGGGAGGTAGCTCCTACGAGCAGTACTTC. Amino acids: CASSLFLGGSSYEQYF.

The V gene is TRBV4-1, the J gene TRBJ1-5, with D unclear. Germline lookup yields CDR1 MGHRA and CDR2 YSYEKL. The CDR3 sequence is 14 residues long. V dropped 4 bases and J dropped 4 bases, with 11 bases sitting between them. The CDR3 is CASSPRSSNQPQHF. CDR3 DNA: TGCGCCAGCAGCCCCCGGTCTTCAAATCAGCCCCAGCATTTT.

The chain joins TRBV30 to TRBJ2-1; 7 nucleotides align to TRBD1. Losses at the gene ends were 3 bases for V and 9 bases for J; bases not matched to a gene: 5. The CDR3 has 12 amino acids. Germline V gene data show CDR1 as GTSNPN and CDR2 as SVGIG (reference sequence). As DNA, the CDR3 is TGTGCCTGGAGCCAGACAGGGATTGAGCAGTTCTTC. Its protein is CAWSQTGIEQFF.

The chain's CDR3 is CASSFNGRGLTEAFF. CDR3 nucleotides: TGTGCCAGCAGCTTTAACGGCAGGGGGCTCACTGAAGCTTTCTTT. The chain combines TRBV7-2 with TRBJ1-1; TRBD1 aligns across 8 bases. The germline V gene has CDR1 SGHTA and CDR2 FQGNSA. This CDR3 spans 15 amino acids. V lost 3 bases, J lost 4 bases, and 7 bases stayed unmatched.

The genes are TRBV19 and TRBJ1-1; D possibly corresponds to TRBD1 (6 bases). Germline CDR1 is LNHDA and CDR2 is SQIVND (reference sequence). The CDR3 totals 15 residues. Trimming took 5 bases from V and 1 from J, leaving 14 bases between them. CDR3 residues: CASSPIGQTNTEAFF. CDR3 nucleotides: TGTGCCAGTAGTCCGATTGGACAGACGAACACTGAAGCTTTCTTT.

This chain joins TRBV29-1 and TRBJ1-1; TRBD1 matches at 8 bases. Trimming at V came to 5 bases and at J to 3 bases, leaving 8 bases not matched to a gene. This CDR3 is built from 14 residues. CDR1 is SQVTM, CDR2 ANQGSEA, per germline. The DNA of the CDR3 is TGCAGCGTTCAGCGACAGGGGCAGGACACTGAAGCTTTCTTT. Its translation is CSVQRQGQDTEAFF.

The gene calls are TRBV5-4 and TRBJ2-2; a possible D gene is TRBD2 (6 bases). Germline V gene sequence: CDR1 SGHNT, CDR2 YYREEE (reference sequence). The CDR3 runs to 16 residues. The V end was cut by 0 bases, the J end by 3 bases, with 12 bases between. This CDR3 reads CASSLGLGVDTGELFF. The CDR3 DNA reads TGTGCCAGCAGCTTGGGACTAGGGGTAGACACCGGGGAGCTGTTTTTT. Based on the CDR3 plus reference TRBV5-4 and TRBJ2-2, the full variable domain is ETGVTQSPTHLIKTRGQQVTLRCSSQSGHNTVSWYQQALGQGPQFIFQYYREEENGRGNFPPRFSGLQFPNYSSELNVNALELDDSALYLCASSLGLGVDTGELFFGEGSRLTVL.

The genes are TRBV7-8 and TRBJ1-2; D may be TRBD1 (5 bases). In germline, CDR1 is SGHVS, CDR2 FQNEAQ. V shed 1 base and J shed 7 bases, with 10 bases lying between them. This CDR3 contains 13 residues. CDR3 bases: TGTGCCAGCAGCTTAGGTGGGGCTGGTGGCTACACCTTC. Its protein product is CASSLGGAGGYTF.

The rearrangement links TRBV19 to TRBJ1-5, with TRBD1 matching over 7 bases. This CDR3 is built from 15 residues. CDR1 is LNHDA, CDR2 SQIVND, per germline (reference sequence). J lost 1 base, V lost 6 bases, and 6 bases had no gene match. This chain's CDR3 is CASRATGRSNQPQHF. DNA of the CDR3: TGTGCCAGTAGGGCGACAGGGCGCAGCAATCAGCCCCAGCATTTT.

CDR3 nucleotide sequence: TGTGCCAGCAGGACAGGGGTGGGGATTGATACCCAGCATTTT. This encodes CASRTGVGIDTQHF. The chain recombines TRBV19 with TRBJ1-5; 9 nucleotides agree with TRBD1. This CDR3 spans 14 amino acids. CDR1 is LNHDA, CDR2 SQIVND, per germline (reference sequence). J lost 11 bases, V lost 9 bases, and 14 bases had no gene match.

The rearrangement joins TRBV5-1 to TRBJ1-5; 7 nucleotides match TRBD1. This CDR3 has 15 amino acids. The germline V gene encodes CDR1 SGHRS and CDR2 YFSETQ. V was clipped by 0 bases and J by 2 bases; unmatched bases: 2. The CDR3 DNA is TGCGCCAGCAGCTTGGAGGGGACAGGCAATCAGCCCCAGCATTTT. Translated, it gives CASSLEGTGNQPQHF. Drawing the rest from reference TRBV5-1 and TRBJ1-5, the complete variable domain is KAGVTQTPRYLIKTRGQQVTLSCSPISGHRSVSWYQQTPGQGLQFLFEYFSETQRNKGNFPGRFSGRQFSNSRSEMNVSTLELGDSALYLCASSLEGTGNQPQHFGDGTRLSIL.

The chain couples TRBV30 to TRBJ2-7; TRBD2 agrees at 12 bases. The V segment lost 4 bases and the J segment 1 base; nucleotides outside the gene matches: 5. CDR1 and CDR2 from the germline V gene are GTSNPN and SVGIG (reference sequence). This CDR3 region has 15 residues. CDR3 amino acids: CAWKLAGGWSYEQYF. Written as DNA, the CDR3 is TGTGCCTGGAAACTAGCGGGAGGATGGTCCTACGAGCAGTACTTC. The variable domain in full, completed from reference TRBV30 and TRBJ2-7, reads SQTIHQWPATLVQPVGSPLSLECTVEGTSNPNLYWYRQAAGRGLQLLFYSVGIGQISSEVPQNLSASRPQDRQFILSSKKLLLSDSGFYLCAWKLAGGWSYEQYFGPGTRLTVT.

The rearrangement uses TRBV5-1 and TRBJ2-1, with TRBD2 matching 8 bases. Germline CDR1 and CDR2: SGHRS and YFSETQ. The CDR3 spans 13 residues. V dropped 2 bases and J dropped 8; count of bases not matched to a gene: 3. CDR3 region: CASSFSGGDEQFF. The CDR3 DNA sequence: TGCGCCAGCAGCTTTTCCGGGGGGGATGAGCAGTTCTTC.

The chain employs TRBV6-1 and TRBJ1-1; 7 bases fit TRBD1. Losses at the gene ends were 6 bases for V and 8 bases for J; bases not matched to a gene: 12. Germline CDR1 MNHNS, CDR2 SASEGT. The CDR3 sequence is 14 residues long. CDR3: CASRHDPDRHEAFF. CDR3 coding DNA: TGTGCCAGCAGACACGACCCGGACAGGCACGAAGCTTTCTTT.